The 27 T cell receptor beta chains reported below all come from one sample, sequenced in a study of T-cell reconstitution after alpha-beta-depleted transplantation in children. Unique molecular identifiers featured in how the TCRbeta library was prepared. TCRdb re-called the PCR reads through MiXCR, storing one row per CDR3 protein. The sample contains some 590,000 distinct CDR3 sequences, over 9.5% of which appear only once. The starting material was PBMCs from the stem cell graft donor, obtained from the stem cell graft. These receptors all come from a human donor who donated a stem cell graft to a child with acute myeloid leukemia.

This clonotype has ten or more counts. The rearrangement uses TRBV7-2 and TRBJ1-4, with D hard to call. Germline loops: CDR1 SGHTA, CDR2 FQGNSA. This CDR3 has 16 amino acids. V was pared by 1 base and J by 0 bases, with 9 bases between. The chain's CDR3 is CASSLVATPTNEKLFF. The CDR3 nucleotides read TGTGCCAGCAGCTTAGTTGCCACCCCAACTAATGAAAAACTGTTTTTT. Full variable domain (rest looked up from reference TRBV7-2 and TRBJ1-4): GAGVSQSPSNKVTEKGKDVELRCDPISGHTALYWYRQSLGQGLEFLIYFQGNSAPDKSGLPSDRFSAERTGGSVSTLTIQRTQQEDSAVYLCASSLVATPTNEKLFFGSGTQLSVL.

V is TRBV9 and J is TRBJ2-7; 9 bases are a match to TRBD2. The germline gives CDR1 SGDLS, CDR2 YYNGEE. Unmatched junction bases numbered 11, after V lost 0 bases and J lost 1 base. This CDR3 is built from 18 residues. DNA for the CDR3: TGTGCCAGCAGCGTAGGCCGGAGGGGCGGGAGGGCTTCCTACGAGCAGTACTTC. It codes for CASSVGRRGGRASYEQYF.

The chain recombines TRBV25-1 with TRBJ1-5; D perhaps matches TRBD1 (5 bases). CDR3 length: 15 amino acids. Germline CDR1 reads MGHDK; CDR2 reads SYGVNS. Trimming took off 1 base at V and 4 bases at J, with 11 bases between the two ends. The CDR3 is CASSEFGGANQPQHF. The CDR3 DNA reads as TGTGCCAGCAGTGAATTCGGCGGGGCAAATCAGCCCCAGCATTTT.

As concerns this clonotype: Sequence at one end of the junction differs from germline and may be a read error. The chain recombines TRBV15 with TRBJ2-1; TRBD2 aligns across 11 bases. CDR1 LNHNV and CDR2 YYDKDF come from the germline V gene (reference sequence). The CDR3 extends over 14 amino acids. CDR3 residues: CATSRVSLLAGERF. The CDR3 DNA reads as TGTGCCACCAGCAGAGTATCCCTACTAGCGGGAGAGAGATTC.

This clonotype was detected ten times or more. This sequence joins TRBV6-5 and TRBJ1-6; 9 bases align to TRBD1. The germline V gene has CDR1 MNHEY and CDR2 SVGAGI. The trim removed 2 bases at V and 7 bases at J, leaving 6 bases unmatched. This CDR3 spans 16 amino acids. CDR3 nucleotide sequence: TGTGCCAGCAGTTACGAAACGACAGGGGGGAATTCACCCCTCCACTTT. Translated: CASSYETTGGNSPLHF.

This chain uses TRBV20-1 with TRBJ2-5; no reliable D call. Trimming stripped 6 bases from V and 2 bases from J, with 7 bases between. This CDR3 contains 11 residues. CDR1 DFQATT and CDR2 SNEGSKA come from the germline V gene (reference sequence). CDR3 nucleotides: TGCAGTGCCCATTTTCAAGAGACCCAGTACTTC. This sequence encodes CSAHFQETQYF.

This clonotype showed up many times. The chain has TRBV7-6 and TRBJ2-1, with TRBD2 matching 9 bases. With V trimmed by 0 bases and J by 4 bases, 10 bases remained unmatched. Germline loops: CDR1 SGHVS, CDR2 FNYEAQ. The CDR3 spans 18 residues. Here the CDR3 reads CASSLAHLAGRGYNEQFF. In DNA form, the CDR3 reads TGTGCCAGCAGCTTAGCCCACCTAGCGGGAAGGGGATACAATGAGCAGTTCTTC.

The chain has TRBV30 and TRBJ2-1; D ambiguous. The CDR3 is made up of 13 amino acids. Germline assignment: CDR1 GTSNPN and CDR2 SVGIG (reference sequence). The germline V and J ends were trimmed by 8 bases and 3 bases, with 14 bases remaining between them. CDR3 DNA: TGTGCCCTGCAGTCGGGCATCTACAATGAGCAGTTCTTC. This encodes CALQSGIYNEQFF. Looking up the rest from reference TRBV30 and TRBJ2-1 gives the full variable domain: SQTIHQWPATLVQPVGSPLSLECTVEGTSNPNLYWYRQAAGRGLQLLFYSVGIGQISSEVPQNLSASRPQDRQFILSSKKLLLSDSGFYLCALQSGIYNEQFFGPGTRLTVL.

This clonotype has a count of ten or more. V is TRBV28 and J is TRBJ2-5; D is ambiguous. The CDR3 has 17 amino acids. Looked up from germline, CDR1 is MDHEN and CDR2 is SYDVKM. Between the trimmed V and J ends, which lost 3 bases and 0 bases, there was a span of 17 bases. CDR3 nucleotide sequence: TGTGCCAGCAGTTTCATCCTTCACGGGCCGAACCAAGAGACCCAGTACTTC. Its protein product is CASSFILHGPNQETQYF.

The genes are TRBV6-1 and TRBJ2-3, with 10 bases matching TRBD1. The V gene end was trimmed by 6 bases and the J gene end by 5 bases; junction bases not matched to a gene: 8. The CDR3 has 15 residues. CDR1 and CDR2 (germline): MNHNS, SASEGT. CDR3 in DNA: TGTGCCAGCAGACTACCGGGACAGGGGAAAGATACGCAGTATTTT. It codes for CASRLPGQGKDTQYF.

This clonotype has a handful of counts. The chain recombines TRBV6-1 with TRBJ1-6; maybe TRBD1 (5 bases). V gave up 4 bases and J gave up 8 bases, with 12 bases separating them. The CDR3 is 14 residues long. Germline CDR1 MNHNS, CDR2 SASEGT. The CDR3 spells CASSASGGYSPLHF. The CDR3 DNA reads TGTGCCAGCAGTGCCTCGGGGGGATATTCACCCCTCCACTTT.

V usage is TRBV7-2 and J usage is TRBJ2-2, with D maybe TRBD2 (5 bases). CDR3 length: 17 residues. Looked up from germline, CDR1 is SGHTA and CDR2 is FQGNSA. The ends were cut back, 5 bases at V and 5 bases at J, with 21 bases in the middle. The CDR3 DNA reads TGTGCCAGCAGCCCCGTCGGCGATAGACTAAGAACCGGGGAGCTGTTTTTT. Translation gives CASSPVGDRLRTGELFF. Based on the CDR3 plus reference TRBV7-2 and TRBJ2-2, the full variable domain is GAGVSQSPSNKVTEKGKDVELRCDPISGHTALYWYRQSLGQGLEFLIYFQGNSAPDKSGLPSDRFSAERTGGSVSTLTIQRTQQEDSAVYLCASSPVGDRLRTGELFFGEGSRLTVL.

This clonotype was recorded a few times. The chain is built from TRBV10-3 and TRBJ2-5; 10 nucleotides agree with TRBD1. J was trimmed by 5 bases and V by 3 bases; bases with no gene match: 6. This CDR3 region has 15 residues. CDR1 ENHRY and CDR2 SYGVKD come from the germline V gene. Here the CDR3 reads CAISDRDRGLETQYF. The CDR3 nucleotides are TGTGCCATCAGTGACCGGGACAGGGGTTTGGAGACCCAGTACTTC.

This clonotype was detected a few times. The chain employs TRBV11-2 and TRBJ1-2; D call uncertain. Germline CDR1 reads SGHAT; CDR2 reads FQNNGV. This CDR3 spans 14 amino acids. Deletions cut 1 base from V and 3 bases from J, with 9 bases between. The CDR3 sequence: CASSLAGIDYGYTF. The CDR3 DNA reads TGTGCCAGCAGCTTAGCTGGAATCGACTATGGCTACACCTTC.

V is TRBV6-2 or TRBV6-3 and J is TRBJ2-3; 8 bases agree with TRBD1. Germline values: CDR1 MNHEY, CDR2 SVGEGT. Unmatched junction bases numbered 4, after V lost 0 bases and J lost 14 bases. The length of the CDR3 is 12 residues. The CDR3 loop reads CASSYSGQGTYF. The CDR3 DNA follows: TGTGCCAGCAGTTACTCAGGACAGGGAACGTATTTT.

Ten or more counts support this clonotype. The chain uses TRBV18 and TRBJ2-2; tentatively, D is TRBD2 (6 bases). Trimming pared 3 bases from V and 2 bases from J, leaving 10 bases between. The CDR3 runs to 15 residues. Germline lookup yields CDR1 KGHSH and CDR2 LQKENI. The CDR3 is CASSPGRTNTGELFF. CDR3 in DNA: TGTGCCAGCTCACCGGGGAGGACAAACACCGGGGAGCTGTTTTTT.

J is TRBJ2-1 and V is TRBV27; 13 positions agree with TRBD2. V shed 5 bases, J shed 6 bases, and the junction held 10 bases outside the gene matches. The CDR3 consists of 17 residues. Germline V gives CDR1 MNHEY, CDR2 SMNVEV (reference sequence). CDR3 bases: TGTGCCAGCAGTACCCTACTAGCGGGAGGGGGGGGCAATGAGCAGTTCTTC. Protein: CASSTLLAGGGGNEQFF.

In its sample, this clonotype was seen a few times. The chain employs TRBV27 and TRBJ1-4; perhaps TRBD1 as D (5 bases). Germline CDR1 is MNHEY and CDR2 is SMNVEV (reference sequence). The germline V and J ends were trimmed by 6 bases and 5 bases, with 16 bases remaining between them. This CDR3 has 15 amino acids. CDR3 region: CASSPRDGRNEKLFF. CDR3 DNA sequence: TGTGCCAGCAGCCCCCGGGACGGTCGGAATGAAAAACTGTTTTTT.

This clonotype was detected many times. The chain uses TRBV7-3 and TRBJ2-3; 7 bases match TRBD2. The CDR3 is 14 residues long. Germline-derived CDR1 and CDR2 are SGHTA and FQGTGA. V lost 4 bases to trimming and J lost 2 bases; unmatched junction nucleotides: 3. The CDR3 DNA reads TGTGCCAGCAGCTCCGGACTAGACACAGATACGCAGTATTTT. Translation: CASSSGLDTDTQYF.

The V and J genes are TRBV28 and TRBJ2-1; D unresolved. The germline V gene encodes CDR1 MDHEN and CDR2 SYDVKM. Trimming left V 4 bases short and J 0 bases short, with 10 bases between. The CDR3 has 15 amino acids. CDR3 sequence reads: CASSSSPSSYNEQFF. CDR3 nucleotides: TGTGCCAGCAGTTCTTCCCCGAGCTCCTACAATGAGCAGTTCTTC. The full variable domain, with the rest looked up from reference TRBV28 and TRBJ2-1, is DVKVTQSSRYLVKRTGEKVFLECVQDMDHENMFWYRQDPGLGLRLIYFSYDVKMKEKGDIPEGYSVSREKKERFSLILESASTNQTSMYLCASSSSPSSYNEQFFGPGTRLTVL.

The table lists this clonotype with many counts. This rearrangement joins TRBV12-3 or TRBV12-4 to TRBJ2-1; 9 positions match TRBD1. The trim removed 4 bases at V and 7 bases at J, leaving 8 bases unmatched. The CDR3 totals 15 residues. CDR3 protein: CASSSSGQGVNEQFF. For the CDR3, the DNA is TGTGCCAGCAGTTCGTCGGGACAGGGAGTAAATGAGCAGTTCTTC.

This clonotype came up a few times. In nucleotides, the CDR3 is TGCGCCAGCAGCCCGACTAGCTCGTGGGACGAGCAGTACTTC. Translated: CASSPTSSWDEQYF. The rearrangement uses TRBV4-3 and TRBJ2-7; 7 nucleotides line up with TRBD2. V was clipped by 4 bases and J by 5 bases; unmatched bases: 8. Germline V lookup: CDR1 LGHNA, CDR2 YSLEER. The CDR3 has 14 amino acids.

This clonotype was observed a few times. V gene TRBV5-1 combines with J gene TRBJ2-7; 12 positions match TRBD2. The length of the CDR3 is 14 residues. Germline V CDR1 and CDR2: SGHRS, YFSETQ. Trimming at V came to 1 base and at J to 7 bases, leaving 3 bases not matched to a gene. The CDR3 nucleotides read TGCGCCAGCAGCTTGAATCTAGCGGGGGGGGAGCAGTACTTC. This codes for CASSLNLAGGEQYF.

The sample holds a few counts of this clonotype. The chain links TRBV29-1 to TRBJ2-1, with 7 bases that match TRBD2. The CDR3 sequence is 14 residues long. Per the germline V gene, CDR1 is SQVTM and CDR2 is ANQGSEA. With 7 bases clipped from V and 8 bases from J, the junction kept 14 bases outside the gene matches. CDR3 amino acids: CSARAGGSADEQFF. The CDR3 nucleotides read TGCAGCGCTAGAGCAGGCGGGAGTGCGGATGAGCAGTTCTTC.

The chain employs TRBV4-3 and TRBJ2-5; D unclear. This CDR3 region has 15 residues. Germline V gene sequence: CDR1 LGHNA, CDR2 YSLEER. Trimming removed 0 bases at V and 4 bases at J, with 12 bases between. CDR3 DNA sequence: TGCGCCAGCAGCCAAGATGCAGGAGCCGGAGAGACCCAGTACTTC. Translating it yields CASSQDAGAGETQYF.

This clonotype was detected only a few times. The V call is TRBV12-3 or TRBV12-4, the J call TRBJ1-3; D remains ambiguous. V was clipped by 1 base and J by 0 bases, with 10 bases between them. The CDR3 consists of 16 residues. CDR3 DNA: TGTGCCAGCAGTTTAGGGGATTCAGGCTCTGGAAACACCATATATTTT. This gives the protein CASSLGDSGSGNTIYF.

For the CDR3, the DNA is TGTGCCAGCTCACCACGCGGGACAGGGGGCATCAGCAATCAGCCCCAGCATTTT. Translating it yields CASSPRGTGGISNQPQHF. The chain uses TRBV18 and TRBJ1-5; 12 bases map to TRBD1. The germline gives CDR1 KGHSH, CDR2 LQKENI. The V gene end was trimmed by 1 base and the J gene end by 1 base; junction bases not matched to a gene: 5. The CDR3 consists of 18 residues. Complete variable domain (other parts from reference TRBV18 and TRBJ1-5): NAGVMQNPRHLVRRRGQEARLRCSPMKGHSHVYWYRQLPEEGLKFMVYLQKENIIDESGMPKERFSAEFPKEGPSILRIQQVVRGDSAAYFCASSPRGTGGISNQPQHFGDGTRLSIL.